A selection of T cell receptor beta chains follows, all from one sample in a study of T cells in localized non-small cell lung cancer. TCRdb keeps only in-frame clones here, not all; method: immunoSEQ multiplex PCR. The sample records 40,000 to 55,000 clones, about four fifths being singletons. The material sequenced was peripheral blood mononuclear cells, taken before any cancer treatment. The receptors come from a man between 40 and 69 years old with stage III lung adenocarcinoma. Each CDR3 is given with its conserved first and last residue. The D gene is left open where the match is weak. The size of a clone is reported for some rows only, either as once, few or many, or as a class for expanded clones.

TGTGCCAGCAGCTTTGAGGGTCAGCGCAGCACAGATACGCAGTATTTT,CASSFEGQRSTDTQYF,TRBJ2-3,16,-,TRBV9,-
TGTGCCAGCAGTTTATCGTCAGGTTTATACGAGCAGTACTTC,CASSLSSGLYEQYF,TRBJ2-7,14,-,TRBV27,-
TGCGCCAGCAGCGAGACCAGGCGGAATGAGCAGTTCTTC,CASSETRRNEQFF,TRBJ2-1,13,-,TRBV5-1,-
TGTGCCAGCAGTCGGACGGGCAACTTGGGATACGAGCAGTACTTC,CASSRTGNLGYEQYF,TRBJ2-7,15,-,TRBV7-2,-
TGCGCCAGCAGCCCGTTAGTGGGTAACACAGATACGCAGTATTTT,CASSPLVGNTDTQYF,TRBJ2-3,15,few,TRBV5-1,-
TGCGCCAGCAGCTCCAAGACAGGGGGCCCCCTCTCTGGGGCCAACGTCCTGACTTTC,CASSSKTGGPLSGANVLTF,TRBJ2-6,19,-,TRBV5-1,TRBD1
TGTGCCAGCAGGGACCAGGGAGGCTCCTACGAGCAGTACTTC,CASRDQGGSYEQYF,TRBJ2-7,14,-,TRBV6-1,-
TGTGCCAGCAGCCGTAGGGAACTAGCCAAAAACATTCAGTACTTC,CASSRRELAKNIQYF,TRBJ2-4,15,-,TRBV14,-
TGTGCCAGCAGTCGTGATCCGGGACAGGCGCACCAAGAGACCCAGTACTTC,CASSRDPGQAHQETQYF,TRBJ2-5,17,-,TRBV2,TRBD1
TGTGCCAGCAGAAGGACAGGGGACCGATACGAGCAGTACTTC,CASRRTGDRYEQYF,TRBJ2-7,14,-,TRBV16,TRBD1
TGTGCCAGCAGCTTTCAGGGAACTGGGTCACCCCTCCACTTT,CASSFQGTGSPLHF,TRBJ1-6,14,-,TRBV5-4,-
TGCGCCAGCAGGTCAGACCCTAGACCGAATCAGCCCCAGCATTTT,CASRSDPRPNQPQHF,TRBJ1-5,15,-,TRBV10-2,-
TGTGCCAGCAGTCGTCCGGGACAGAGTTTTTATGGCTACACCTTC,CASSRPGQSFYGYTF,TRBJ1-2,15,few,TRBV6-5,TRBD1
TGTGCCAGCAGCGAGGGGGACTTCTCCTACGAGCAGTACTTC,CASSEGDFSYEQYF,TRBJ2-7,14,-,TRBV9,-